This T cell receptor beta chain was recovered during a study of cytomegalovirus exposure and HLA in healthy donors. Looked up from germline, CDR1 is SGHTA and CDR2 is FQGNSA. The germline V and J ends were trimmed by 4 bases and 2 bases, with 11 bases remaining between them. This CDR3 spans 14 amino acids. PCR was performed using 60 Vbeta and 13 Jbeta primers. Assay: immunoSEQ multiplex PCR; the TCRdb copy retains only in-frame clones and omits some. In the table there are about 170,000 clones, over 80% of which are singletons. This clone was counted only a few times. This chain joins TRBV7-2 and TRBJ1-2; maybe TRBD1 (6 bases). This clonotype originated in a male donor in good health and CMV-seronegative. The sequencing input was PBMCs. CDR3 amino acids: CASSWAGANYGYTF. In DNA form, the CDR3 reads TGTGCCAGCAGCTGGGCGGGGGCCAACTATGGCTACACCTTC.